The clone carrying this T cell receptor beta chain appeared a few times. The record originates from a study of blood T cells in healthy people across ages. Combining a sample-barcoded 5' primer with a J-beta primer mix, a second PCR ran for about 6 to 12 cycles. TCRdb redid the calling of the 5' RACE reads with MiXCR, one entry per CDR3 protein. The table includes 550,000 to 700,000 distinct CDR3 sequences, 25% to 30% detected once. Germline V gene sequence: CDR1 KGHSH, CDR2 LQKENI. V gave up 4 bases and J gave up 4 bases, with 16 bases separating them. The CDR3 runs to 16 residues. The source material was blood. This sequence joins TRBV18 and TRBJ1-4, with a possible D match to TRBD1 (6 bases). This clonotype originated in a woman in her seventies in good health. The DNA of the CDR3 is TGTGCCAGCTCACAGGACAGCCCGAAGTTTAATGAAAAACTGTTTTTT. Its translation: CASSQDSPKFNEKLFF.